This T cell receptor beta chain was observed in a study of PD-L1 blockade in urothelial cancer. V shed 7 bases and J 4 bases; nucleotides not matched to a gene: 5. Looked up from germline, CDR1 is SGHTS and CDR2 is YDEGEE. This CDR3 comprises 13 residues. Time point reported: peripheral blood 6 weeks after treatment start. The repertoire was sequenced with immunoSEQ multiplex PCR; TCRdb's copy has only in-frame clones and lacks some. Of tens of thousands of clones in the sample, 80% to 90% are singletons; the top ten hold about a quarter. The origin of this receptor is a man aged 60 to 69 with urothelial cancer. The chain combines TRBV5-8 with TRBJ1-5; TRBD1 matches 7 bases. Sample: PBMCs, taken around atezolizumab (anti-PD-L1) treatment. The CDR3 region is CASAGQRNQPQHF. The CDR3 region has the DNA TGTGCCAGCGCGGGACAGAGAAATCAGCCCCAGCATTTT.